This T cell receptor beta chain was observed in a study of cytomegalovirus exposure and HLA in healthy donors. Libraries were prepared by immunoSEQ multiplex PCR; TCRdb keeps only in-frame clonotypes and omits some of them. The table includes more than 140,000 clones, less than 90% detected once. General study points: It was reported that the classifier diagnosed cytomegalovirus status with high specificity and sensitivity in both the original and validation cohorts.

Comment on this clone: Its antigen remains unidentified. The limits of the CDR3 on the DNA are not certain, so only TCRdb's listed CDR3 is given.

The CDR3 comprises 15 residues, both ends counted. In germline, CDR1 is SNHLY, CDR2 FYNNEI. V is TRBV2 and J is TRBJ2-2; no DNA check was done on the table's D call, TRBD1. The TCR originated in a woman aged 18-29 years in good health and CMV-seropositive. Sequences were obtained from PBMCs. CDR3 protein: CASRMGQGTPGSCFF.